The T cell receptor beta chain under discussion was sequenced for a study of CD8 T cells in ankylosing spondylitis. Making the TCR beta libraries involved quantitative 5'-RACE with molecular barcodes. One entry per CDR3 protein, called by TCRdb with MiXCR from the 5' RACE reads. Among 200,000 to 250,000 distinct CDR3 sequences listed, around 16% were seen once. J was trimmed by 3 bases and V by 2 bases; bases with no gene match: 3. This CDR3 region has 15 residues. Findings of the study overall: Disease-linked clones were CD8+ and relatively rare in peripheral blood. Characteristic of ankylosing spondylitis blood, it appeared, was a TCR beta motif comprising fewer than 10 highly homologous variants. Existing reports had already noted some motif variants in reactive arthritis synovial fluid and blood.

Regarding this clonotype: Its antigen is still unknown.

The rearrangement uses TRBV12-3 or TRBV12-4 and TRBJ2-7; TRBD2 aligns across 11 bases. The source is a male donor with ankylosing spondylitis. The sequenced sample was blood, either unsorted or a sorted T cell fraction (not recorded which). The CDR3 bases are TGTGCCAGCAGTTTAAGGACTAGCGGGTACTACGAGCAGTACTTC. This sequence encodes CASSLRTSGYYEQYF.